These T cell receptor beta chains were read from a single sample in a study of identical twins. TCRdb reprocessed the 5' RACE reads with MiXCR, giving one entry per CDR3 protein. This sample has about 470,000 distinct CDR3 sequences, with 20% to 25% found just once. The same sample was also studied in work on T cells expressing NK-cell markers.

Sequencing used CD4+ T cells sorted from blood. All receptors derive from a woman aged 18 to 35 in good health. Both conserved end residues are part of each CDR3. A D gene is named only where the DNA matches it firmly. Size values are once, few and many counts, or a class for expanded clones, and some rows have none.

CDR3aa	CDR3nt	j_gene	abundance	v_gene	d_gene
CSPTDGPRGEKLFF	TGCAGCCCAACCGACGGGCCGCGAGGTGAAAAACTGTTTTTT	TRBJ1-4	few	TRBV29-1	-
CASGVGFVAKNIQYF	TGTGCCAGCGGGGTGGGATTCGTAGCCAAAAACATTCAGTACTTC	TRBJ2-4	-	TRBV6-2/TRBV6-3	-
CASTPRLGEQYF	TGTGCCAGCACCCCCCGGCTTGGCGAGCAGTACTTC	TRBJ2-7	-	TRBV6-2/TRBV6-3	-
CASSLLSTPGDTQYF	TGTGCCAGCAGTCTACTAAGTACCCCAGGAGACACCCAGTACTTC	TRBJ2-5	few	TRBV6-5	-
CASSVTRTANYGYTF	TGTGCCAGCAGCGTAACTAGGACAGCTAACTATGGCTACACCTTC	TRBJ1-2	-	TRBV27	-
CASRANRDSNEQFF	TGTGCCAGCAGAGCAAACCGGGACTCCAATGAGCAGTTCTTC	TRBJ2-1	few	TRBV6-1	-
CASSSRDRQETQYF	TGTGCCAGCAGTTCCCGGGACAGGCAAGAGACCCAGTACTTC	TRBJ2-5	-	TRBV6-2/TRBV6-3	TRBD1
CASSHSGSPVNEQFF	TGTGCCAGCAGCCATAGCGGGAGTCCGGTCAATGAGCAGTTCTTC	TRBJ2-1	-	TRBV3-1	TRBD2
CASSLDPGVRDTQYF	TGTGCCAGCAGCTTAGATCCGGGAGTCAGAGATACGCAGTATTTT	TRBJ2-3	few	TRBV7-2	-
CASSESGQETQYF	TGTGCCAGCAGTGAATCTGGGCAAGAGACCCAGTACTTC	TRBJ2-5	few	TRBV2	-
CSAAGTGDSGTQYF	TGCAGTGCGGCCGGGACAGGGGACAGCGGGACCCAGTACTTC	TRBJ2-5	few	TRBV20-1	TRBD1
CASSLAGTPEAFF	TGTGCCAGCAGCTTAGCCGGGACGCCCGAAGCTTTCTTT	TRBJ1-1	few	TRBV7-9	-
CASSGRGQSNTEAFF	TGTGCCAGCAGCGGCCGGGGACAGTCGAACACTGAAGCTTTCTTT	TRBJ1-1	-	TRBV7-9	TRBD1
CASSFRAEHGYTF	TGTGCCAGCAGCTTCCGGGCGGAACATGGCTACACCTTC	TRBJ1-2	-	TRBV7-2	-
CASRRTGGDTEAFF	TGTGCCAGCAGGCGGACAGGGGGAGACACTGAAGCTTTCTTT	TRBJ1-1	-	TRBV6-1	TRBD1
CASSVLAGGYNEQFF	TGTGCCAGCAGCGTTCTAGCGGGGGGCTATAATGAGCAGTTCTTC	TRBJ2-1	-	TRBV9	TRBD2
CASSPVRVNGEQYF	TGTGCCAGCTCACCCGTCAGGGTCAACGGGGAGCAGTACTTC	TRBJ2-7	few	TRBV18	-
CASSLFQGHNEQFF	TGCGCCAGCAGCTTGTTTCAGGGGCACAATGAGCAGTTCTTC	TRBJ2-1	-	TRBV5-1	-
CASSQGRWQPQHF	TGTGCCAGCAGCCAAGGACGTTGGCAGCCCCAGCATTTT	TRBJ1-5	-	TRBV3-1	-
CASSLQLSSYEQYF	TGTGCCAGCAGCCTCCAGTTATCCTCCTACGAGCAGTACTTC	TRBJ2-7	-	TRBV7-9	-
CASSFLQGGYTFF	TGTGCCAGCAGTTTTCTCCAGGGCGGTTATACTTTCTTT	TRBJ1-1	-	TRBV12-3/TRBV12-4	-
CSVRGRMGQYF	TGCAGTGTAAGGGGACGAATGGGGCAGTACTTC	TRBJ2-7	-	TRBV20-1	-
CASSRGGGEQYF	TGTGCCAGCAGCCGTGGGGGTGGCGAGCAGTACTTC	TRBJ2-7	many	TRBV12-3/TRBV12-4	-
CSVHKTQYF	TGCAGTGTTCACAAGACCCAGTACTTC	TRBJ2-5	-	TRBV20-1	-
CASIEDGTEAFF	TGTGCCAGCATTGAGGATGGCACTGAAGCTTTCTTT	TRBJ1-1	few	TRBV25-1	-
CATRLSSTDTQYF	TGTGCCACACGGTTGTCTAGCACAGATACGCAGTATTTT	TRBJ2-3	once	TRBV11-2	-
CSARDFWAQLNEQFF	TGCAGTGCTAGAGATTTTTGGGCACAGCTGAACGAGCAGTTCTTC	TRBJ2-1	-	TRBV20-1	-
CSARMGSEQYF	TGCAGTGCTAGAATGGGATCCGAGCAGTACTTC	TRBJ2-7	-	TRBV20-1	-
CASSRGQGAGYTF	TGTGCCAGCAGTAGGGGGCAGGGTGCTGGCTACACCTTC	TRBJ1-2	few	TRBV7-9	TRBD1
CASRNYGSYEQYF	TGTGCCAGCAGGAATTACGGGAGCTACGAGCAGTACTTC	TRBJ2-7	few	TRBV7-2	-
CASSFGNRGAYEQYF	TGTGCCAGCAGCTTTGGAAACAGGGGGGCCTACGAGCAGTACTTC	TRBJ2-7	few	TRBV7-2	TRBD1
CASKRSQNTEAFF	TGTGCCAGCAAAAGATCCCAAAACACTGAAGCTTTCTTT	TRBJ1-1	few	TRBV6-1	-